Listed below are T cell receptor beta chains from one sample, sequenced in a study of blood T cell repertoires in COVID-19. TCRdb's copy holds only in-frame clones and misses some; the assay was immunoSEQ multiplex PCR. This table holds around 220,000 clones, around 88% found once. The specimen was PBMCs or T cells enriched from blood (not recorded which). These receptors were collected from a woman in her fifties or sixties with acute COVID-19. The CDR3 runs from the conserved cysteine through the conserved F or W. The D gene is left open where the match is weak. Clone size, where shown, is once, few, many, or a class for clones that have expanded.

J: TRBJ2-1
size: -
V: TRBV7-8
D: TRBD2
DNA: TGTGCCAGCAGCTCCAGGACTAGCGGGTTTAATGAGCAGTTCTTC
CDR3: CASSSRTSGFNEQFF

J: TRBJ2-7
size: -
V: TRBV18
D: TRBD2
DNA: TGTGCCAGCTCACCTCGGACTAGCGGGAGCGACGAGCAGTACTTC
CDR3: CASSPRTSGSDEQYF

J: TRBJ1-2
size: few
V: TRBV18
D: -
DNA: TGTGCCAGCTCACCTGGACAGACCCATGGCTACACCTTC
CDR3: CASSPGQTHGYTF

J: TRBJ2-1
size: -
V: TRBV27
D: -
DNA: TGTGCCAGCAGTTTATCTTGGGACTGGAGACGGAGTGAGCAGTTCTTC
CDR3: CASSLSWDWRRSEQFF

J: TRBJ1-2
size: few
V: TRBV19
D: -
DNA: TGTGCCAGTAGTTGGGGGGGCGCCGATGGCTACACCTTC
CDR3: CASSWGGADGYTF

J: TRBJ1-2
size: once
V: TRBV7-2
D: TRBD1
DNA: TGTGCCAGCAGCCAGAAGCAAGGGACAGGGGGTGGCTACACCTTC
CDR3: CASSQKQGTGGGYTF

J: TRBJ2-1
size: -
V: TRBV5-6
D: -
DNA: TGTGCCAGCAGCCCGGGACACCAACTGCACAATGAGCAGTTCTTC
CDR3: CASSPGHQLHNEQFF

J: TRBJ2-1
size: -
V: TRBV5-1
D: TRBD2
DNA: TGCGCCAGCAGGCGACTAGCGAGGTCCAATGAGCAGTTCTTC
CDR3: CASRRLARSNEQFF

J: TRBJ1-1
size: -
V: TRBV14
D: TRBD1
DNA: TGTGCCAGCAGACCGGGACAGGGGGCCTGGAGGGCTTTCTTT
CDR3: CASRPGQGAWRAFF

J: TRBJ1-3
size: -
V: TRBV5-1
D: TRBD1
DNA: TGCGCCAGCAGCATCCCGGACAGGGGAACTGGAAACACCATATATTTT
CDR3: CASSIPDRGTGNTIYF

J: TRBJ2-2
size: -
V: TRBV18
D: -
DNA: TGTGCCAGCTACTGGACAGACACGAACACCGGGGAGCTGTTTTTT
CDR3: CASYWTDTNTGELFF

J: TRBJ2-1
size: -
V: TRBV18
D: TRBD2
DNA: TGTGCCAGCTCACCATACGCCACGCGCGGGAGTTACAATGAGCAGTTCTTC
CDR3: CASSPYATRGSYNEQFF

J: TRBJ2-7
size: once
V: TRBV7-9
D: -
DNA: TGTGCCAGCAGCCCCGCTGGCGGAGTTTACGAGCAGTACTTC
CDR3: CASSPAGGVYEQYF

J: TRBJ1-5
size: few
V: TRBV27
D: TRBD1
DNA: TGTGCCAGCAGTAAGGACAGGGGGTTCAATCAGCCCCAGCATTTT
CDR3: CASSKDRGFNQPQHF

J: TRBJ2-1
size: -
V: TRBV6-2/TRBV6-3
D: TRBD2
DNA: TGTGCCAGCAGTCTAAGGACTAGTCTATACAATGAGCAGTTCTTC
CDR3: CASSLRTSLYNEQFF

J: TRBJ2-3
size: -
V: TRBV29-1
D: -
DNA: TGCAGCGTTGGGGCTAGCTCCACAGATACGCAGTATTTT
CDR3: CSVGASSTDTQYF

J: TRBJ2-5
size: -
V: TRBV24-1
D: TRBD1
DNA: TGTGCCACCAGTGATTTCGGGGACAGGGCGAAGACCCAGTACTTC
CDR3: CATSDFGDRAKTQYF

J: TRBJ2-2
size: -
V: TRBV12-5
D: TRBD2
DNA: TGTGCTAGTGGTTCTAGCGGGGTCACCGGGGAGCTGTTTTTT
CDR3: CASGSSGVTGELFF

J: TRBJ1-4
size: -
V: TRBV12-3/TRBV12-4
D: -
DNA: TGTGCCAGCAGTTACCGGGTCGAAAAACTGTTTTTT
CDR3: CASSYRVEKLFF

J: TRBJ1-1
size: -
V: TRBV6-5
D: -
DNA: TGTGCCAGCAGTTACTCGCCCGTAGGGTCTCTGGGGAGGGCTTTCTTT
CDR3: CASSYSPVGSLGRAFF